A selection of T cell receptor beta chains follows, all from one sample in a study of beta chain features in type 1 diabetes. Clones were sequenced by immunoSEQ multiplex PCR, and TCRdb holds only the in-frame ones, with some missing. The sample lists 500,000 to 800,000 clones, about an eighth occurring once. The sample taken for sequencing was naive CD4+ T cells from blood. The receptors were gathered from a man aged 25 to 45 with type 1 diabetes. The CDR3 runs from the conserved cysteine through the conserved F or W. D genes are given only for firm matches. A clone size is listed for some rows: how often the clone was seen (once, few, many), or a class if it is expanded.

TRBJ1-2,TRBV2,few,TRBD1,TGTGCCAGCATCTTCGACAGGGGGGATGGCTACACCTTC,CASIFDRGDGYTF
TRBJ2-5,TRBV18,few,TRBD1,TGTGCCAGCTCACCTGGGACAGCACAAGAGACCCAGTACTTC,CASSPGTAQETQYF
TRBJ2-5,TRBV9,-,-,TGTGCCAGCAGCAGCCGGGACCGATTACAAGAGACCCAGTACTTC,CASSSRDRLQETQYF
TRBJ2-4,TRBV7-9,few,-,TGTGCCAGCAGCTTACAATGGGAAAGTCTAGCCAAAAACATTCAGTACTTC,CASSLQWESLAKNIQYF
TRBJ1-3,TRBV6-6,few,-,TGTGCCAGCAGCCGAAAACAGGGAACTGGAAACACCATATATTTT,CASSRKQGTGNTIYF
TRBJ1-3,TRBV5-4,-,-,TGTGCCAGCAGTAATGGACATGGAAACACCATATATTTT,CASSNGHGNTIYF
TRBJ2-1,TRBV2,-,-,TGTGCCAGCAGTGGGTACAATGAGCAGTTCTTC,CASSGYNEQFF
TRBJ2-5,TRBV6-6,-,-,TGTGCCAGCTTCTCCGGGGCCCAAGAGACCCAGTACTTC,CASFSGAQETQYF
TRBJ2-3,TRBV30,-,-,TGTGCCTGGAGTGTTGGGGTAGCGGAGGCAGATACGCAGTATTTT,CAWSVGVAEADTQYF
TRBJ2-3,TRBV5-4,-,-,TGTGCCAGCAGCGGGGGGTTGAGGACAGATACGCAGTATTTT,CASSGGLRTDTQYF
TRBJ2-3,TRBV19,-,TRBD1,TGTGCCACCAAGAAGGGGGCGGACACAGATACGCAGTATTTT,CATKKGADTDTQYF
TRBJ1-2,TRBV25-1,few,-,TGTGCCAGCAGTGGCGGGGGGGTTGGCTACACCTTC,CASSGGGVGYTF
TRBJ2-7,TRBV2,-,-,TGTGCCAGCGGGGTACAGGGAGGCTACGAGCAGTACTTC,CASGVQGGYEQYF
TRBJ2-7,TRBV27,-,-,TGTGCCAGCAGTTTCGGTGGCTCCTACGAGCAGTACTTC,CASSFGGSYEQYF
TRBJ1-2,TRBV14,-,-,TGTGCCAGCAGCCAAGGGCGGCAGGTTTATGGCTACACCTTC,CASSQGRQVYGYTF
TRBJ2-5,TRBV6-5,-,-,TGTGCCAGCAGTTCCACCACAGGGGAGACCCAGTACTTC,CASSSTTGETQYF
TRBJ1-1,TRBV7-2,-,-,TGTGCCAGCAGCCCTGGGATCTATACCCACACTGAAGCTTTCTTT,CASSPGIYTHTEAFF
TRBJ1-4,TRBV7-8,few,-,TGTGCCAGCAGCCTGTCCAGGGTCACTAATGAAAAACTGTTTTTT,CASSLSRVTNEKLFF
TRBJ1-2,TRBV18,-,-,TGTGCCAGCTCACCACCGGGGGGCGGCTACACCTTC,CASSPPGGGYTF
TRBJ1-5,TRBV18,-,TRBD1,TGTGCCAGCTCACCAATACAGGGGACTAGCAATCAGCCCCAGCATTTT,CASSPIQGTSNQPQHF
TRBJ2-7,TRBV28,few,-,TGTGCCAGCAGTCCCAGGGACGGGAGCGCCTACGAGCAGTACTTC,CASSPRDGSAYEQYF
TRBJ1-5,TRBV20-1,-,-,TGCAGTGCTGGAAAGCCCCAGCATTTT,CSAGKPQHF
TRBJ2-7,TRBV7-2,-,TRBD1,TGTGCCAGCAGCCGAGGGGACAGGTTATACGAGCAGTACTTC,CASSRGDRLYEQYF
TRBJ2-3,TRBV9,-,-,TGTGCCAGCAGCGTAGGAGACACCACAGATACGCAGTATTTT,CASSVGDTTDTQYF
TRBJ2-7,TRBV7-2,-,-,TGTGCCAGCAGCTTAGGACGCTTCGGAGGGAACGAGCAGTACTTC,CASSLGRFGGNEQYF
TRBJ1-1,TRBV6-5,-,-,TGTGCCAGCAGTTCCTCGGCTCCAGGGTACACTGAAGCTTTCTTT,CASSSSAPGYTEAFF
TRBJ2-1,TRBV2,-,-,TGTGCCAGCAAGGAAGGGGCGGGGTACAATGAGCAGTTCTTC,CASKEGAGYNEQFF
TRBJ2-1,TRBV9,-,-,TGTGCCAGCAGCGTAGGAACAGGGAGCTCCTACAATGAGCAGTTCTTC,CASSVGTGSSYNEQFF
TRBJ2-6,TRBV7-2,-,-,TGTGCCAGCAGTCTCCAGGGGACTATCCACTCTGGGGCCAACGTCCTGACTTTC,CASSLQGTIHSGANVLTF
TRBJ2-2,TRBV20-1,-,-,TGCAGTGCTCAGGGCGGGGAGCTGTTTTTT,CSAQGGELFF
TRBJ1-2,TRBV11-3,-,TRBD1,TGTGCCAGCAGCCGACAGGGTCATGGCTACACCTTC,CASSRQGHGYTF
TRBJ2-2,TRBV7-9,few,-,TGTGCCAGCTTCCCTTTGCGGGACACCGGGGAGCTGTTTTTT,CASFPLRDTGELFF
TRBJ2-7,TRBV10-3,-,-,TGTGCCATCAGTGAGCCGACAGGTCGGATCTACGAGCAGTACTTC,CAISEPTGRIYEQYF
TRBJ2-7,TRBV11-2,few,-,TGTGCCAGCAGCTTAGATCGGCGCGGGCAGTACTTC,CASSLDRRGQYF
TRBJ1-1,TRBV29-1,-,-,TGCAGCGTTTTAGACGTGAACACTGAAGCTTTCTTT,CSVLDVNTEAFF
TRBJ1-3,TRBV5-1,-,-,TGCGCCAGCAGCTTTAGGACGACCGACTCTGGAAACACCATATATTTT,CASSFRTTDSGNTIYF
TRBJ1-5,TRBV18,few,TRBD1,TGTGCCAGCTCACCACCGGGACAGACAAATCAGCCCCAGCATTTT,CASSPPGQTNQPQHF
TRBJ2-3,TRBV5-4,-,TRBD1,TGTGCCAGCAGCTTAAACAGGGGTACTAGCACAGATACGCAGTATTTT,CASSLNRGTSTDTQYF
TRBJ1-1,TRBV15,-,-,TGTGCCACCAGCAGAGATATGATAACAGGGAGTACTGAAGCTTTCTTT,CATSRDMITGSTEAFF
TRBJ1-4,TRBV4-3,few,-,TGCGCCAGCAGCCAAGTTGCAACTAATGAAAAACTGTTTTTT,CASSQVATNEKLFF
TRBJ1-5,TRBV4-3,few,-,TGCGCCAGCAGCCAATCCCGTCTAAGGGCAGGCAATCAGCCCCAGCATTTT,CASSQSRLRAGNQPQHF
TRBJ1-4,TRBV19,-,-,TGTGCCAGTAGCTGGGGACCCGATGAAAAACTGTTTTTT,CASSWGPDEKLFF